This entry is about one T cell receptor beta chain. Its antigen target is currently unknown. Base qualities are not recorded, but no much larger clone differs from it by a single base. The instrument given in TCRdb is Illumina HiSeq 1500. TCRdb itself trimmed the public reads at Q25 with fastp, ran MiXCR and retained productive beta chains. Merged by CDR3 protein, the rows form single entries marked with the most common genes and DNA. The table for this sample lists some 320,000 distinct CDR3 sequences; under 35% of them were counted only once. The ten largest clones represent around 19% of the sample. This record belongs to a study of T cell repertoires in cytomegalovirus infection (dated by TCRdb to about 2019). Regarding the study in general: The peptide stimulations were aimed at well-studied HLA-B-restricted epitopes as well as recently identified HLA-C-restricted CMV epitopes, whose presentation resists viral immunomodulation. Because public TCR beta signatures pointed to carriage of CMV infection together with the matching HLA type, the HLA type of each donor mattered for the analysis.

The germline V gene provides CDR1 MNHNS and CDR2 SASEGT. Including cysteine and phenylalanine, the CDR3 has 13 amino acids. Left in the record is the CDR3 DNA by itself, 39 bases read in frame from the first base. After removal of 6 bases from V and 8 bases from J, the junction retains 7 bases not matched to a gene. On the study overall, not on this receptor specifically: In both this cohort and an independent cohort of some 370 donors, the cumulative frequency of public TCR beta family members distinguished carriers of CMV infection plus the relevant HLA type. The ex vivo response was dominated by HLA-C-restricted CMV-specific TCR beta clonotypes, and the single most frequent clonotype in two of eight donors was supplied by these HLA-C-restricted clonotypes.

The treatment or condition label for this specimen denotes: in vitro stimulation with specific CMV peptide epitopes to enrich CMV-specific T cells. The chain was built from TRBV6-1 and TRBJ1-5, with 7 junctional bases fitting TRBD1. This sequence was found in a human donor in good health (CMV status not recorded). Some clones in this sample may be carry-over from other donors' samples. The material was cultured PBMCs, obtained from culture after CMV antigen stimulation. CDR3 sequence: CASRPLRGEPQHF. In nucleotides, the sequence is TGTGCCAGCAGGCCCCTCAGGGGGGAGCCCCAGCATTTT.